The 5 T cell receptor beta chains below all came from one sample that was sequenced in a study of blood T cell repertoires in COVID-19. Assay: immunoSEQ multiplex PCR; the TCRdb copy retains only in-frame clones and omits some. Of approximately 300,000 clones in the sample, around 90% were seen once. The sequenced sample was PBMCs or T cells enriched from blood (not recorded which). These receptors were obtained from a man between 60 and 70 years old who had recovered from COVID-19.

Comments on this clone: A junction end diverges from the germline sequence, so it may reflect a read error. J is TRBJ1-5 and V is TRBV7-7; D remains unclear. Germline V gene sequence: CDR1 SSHAT, CDR2 FNYEAQ (reference sequence). The CDR3 covers 17 residues. The chain's CDR3 is CASSLSVGPCSNQPQHF. As DNA, the CDR3 is TGTGCTAGCAGCTTATCGGTCGGTCCCTGCAGCAATCAGCCCCAGCATTTT.

The V and J genes are TRBV2 and TRBJ1-1, with 8 bases fitting TRBD1. This CDR3 spans 15 amino acids. Germline trimming cut 0 bases from V and 1 base from J; bases unmatched to any gene: 1. Germline CDR1 reads SNHLY; CDR2 reads FYNNEI. As DNA, the CDR3 is TGTGCCAGCAGTGAAGCTGGGACAGGGAACACTGAAGCTTTCTTT. Amino acid sequence: CASSEAGTGNTEAFF.

This clone was observed a few times. V usage is TRBV27 and J usage is TRBJ2-7; D is perhaps TRBD2 (6 bases). The CDR3 has 15 residues. The germline V gene has CDR1 MNHEY and CDR2 SMNVEV (reference sequence). The V gene lost 8 bases and the J gene lost 0 bases, with 17 bases spanning the gap. CDR3 coding DNA: TGTGCCAGCTCCCACCGGGAGAGGAGCTCCTACGAGCAGTACTTC. This codes for CASSHRERSSYEQYF.

The chain couples TRBV18 to TRBJ2-1, with TRBD2 matching 13 bases. The CDR3 sequence is 17 residues long. Germline-derived CDR1 and CDR2 are KGHSH and LQKENI. V shed 3 bases, J shed 6 bases, and the junction held 8 bases outside the gene matches. The CDR3 bases are TGTGCCAGCTCACCTAGACTAGCGGGAGGATTTGGCAATGAGCAGTTCTTC. Protein sequence: CASSPRLAGGFGNEQFF.

The gene calls are TRBV20-1 and TRBJ2-3; D is unresolved. The CDR3 has 11 amino acids. Germline CDR1 is DFQATT and CDR2 is SNEGSKA (reference sequence). V was trimmed by 7 bases and J by 0 bases, leaving 5 bases between them. In DNA form, the CDR3 reads TGCAGTGAACATAGCACAGATACGCAGTATTTT. Protein: CSEHSTDTQYF.